The clone carrying this T cell receptor beta chain was recorded a few times. Antigen unknown. Researchers amplified the TCR beta CDR3 regions from RNA transcripts. In the first-round RT-PCR of the TCR CDR3, the HTBI primer set was used. TCRdb recomputed calls from the multiplex PCR reads with MiXCR, one row per CDR3 protein. The table records 600,000 to 900,000 distinct CDR3 sequences, about a sixth of them present only once. The data are from a study of T cells in Graves' hyperthyroidism and ophthalmopathy. The overall study: Before treatment of any kind, peripheral blood was taken at initial diagnosis. Findings of the study overall: In the analysis, a 13 V-J model separated ophthalmopathy from stable hyperthyroidism. Blood also showed most of the thyroid clonotypes that were expanded above 0.001.

Clinical symptoms, serum thyroxine and TRAb, thyroid ultrasound and orbital computed tomography were used for the diagnoses. Germline CDR1 is MNHEY and CDR2 is SMNVEV (reference sequence). Trimming removed 2 bases from V and 3 bases from J, with 12 bases in between. The length of the CDR3 is 15 residues. J is TRBJ2-3 and V is TRBV27, with TRBD2 as a possible D gene (5 bases). The clonotype comes from a man younger than 35 with Graves' hyperthyroidism. The sequenced sample was blood. The CDR3 bases are TGTGCCAGCAGTTTAAAGTTGGTAGCGACAGATACGCAGTATTTT. It yields the protein CASSLKLVATDTQYF.